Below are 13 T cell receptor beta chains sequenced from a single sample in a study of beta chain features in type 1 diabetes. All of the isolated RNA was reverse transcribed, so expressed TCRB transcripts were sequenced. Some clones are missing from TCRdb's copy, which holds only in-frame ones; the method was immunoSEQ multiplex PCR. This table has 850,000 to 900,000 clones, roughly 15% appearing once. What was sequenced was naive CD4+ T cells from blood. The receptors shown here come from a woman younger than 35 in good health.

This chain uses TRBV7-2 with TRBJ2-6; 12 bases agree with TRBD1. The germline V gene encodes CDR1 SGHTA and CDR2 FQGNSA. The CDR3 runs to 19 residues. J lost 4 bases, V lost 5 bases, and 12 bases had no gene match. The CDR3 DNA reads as TGTGCCAGCAGCCTGGCCCCGGGACAGGGGGCGTGGGGGGCCAACGTCCTGACTTTC. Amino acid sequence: CASSLAPGQGAWGANVLTF.

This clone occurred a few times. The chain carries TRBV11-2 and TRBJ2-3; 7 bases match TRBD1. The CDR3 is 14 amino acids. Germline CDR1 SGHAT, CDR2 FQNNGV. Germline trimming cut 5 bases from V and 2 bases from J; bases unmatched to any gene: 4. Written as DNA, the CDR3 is TGTGCCAGCAGCGAACAGGGGCTCACAGATACGCAGTATTTT. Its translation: CASSEQGLTDTQYF. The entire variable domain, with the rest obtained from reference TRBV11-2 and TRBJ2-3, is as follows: EAGVAQSPRYKIIEKRQSVAFWCNPISGHATLYWYQQILGQGPKLLIQFQNNGVVDDSQLPKDRFSAERLKGVDSTLKIQPAKLEDSAVYLCASSEQGLTDTQYFGPGTRLTVL.

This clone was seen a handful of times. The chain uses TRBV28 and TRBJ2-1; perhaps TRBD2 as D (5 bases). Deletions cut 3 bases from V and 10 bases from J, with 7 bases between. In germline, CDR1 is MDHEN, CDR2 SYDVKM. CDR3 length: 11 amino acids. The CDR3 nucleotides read TGTGCCAGCAGTTTTCAGCGGGAGCAGTTCTTC. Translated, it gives CASSFQREQFF. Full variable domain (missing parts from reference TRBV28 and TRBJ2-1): DVKVTQSSRYLVKRTGEKVFLECVQDMDHENMFWYRQDPGLGLRLIYFSYDVKMKEKGDIPEGYSVSREKKERFSLILESASTNQTSMYLCASSFQREQFFGPGTRLTVL.

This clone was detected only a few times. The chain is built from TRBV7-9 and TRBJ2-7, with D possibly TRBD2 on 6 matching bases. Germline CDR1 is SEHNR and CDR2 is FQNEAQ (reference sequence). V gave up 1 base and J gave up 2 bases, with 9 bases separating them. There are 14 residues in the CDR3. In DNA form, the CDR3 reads TGTGCCAGCAGCTTAGTGACTAGGCCCTACGAGCAGTACTTC. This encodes CASSLVTRPYEQYF.

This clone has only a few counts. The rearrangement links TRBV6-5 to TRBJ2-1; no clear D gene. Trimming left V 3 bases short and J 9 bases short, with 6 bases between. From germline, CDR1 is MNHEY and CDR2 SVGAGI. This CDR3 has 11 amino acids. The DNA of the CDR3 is TGTGCCAGCAGTTATCGGCGTGAGCAGTTCTTC. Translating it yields CASSYRREQFF.

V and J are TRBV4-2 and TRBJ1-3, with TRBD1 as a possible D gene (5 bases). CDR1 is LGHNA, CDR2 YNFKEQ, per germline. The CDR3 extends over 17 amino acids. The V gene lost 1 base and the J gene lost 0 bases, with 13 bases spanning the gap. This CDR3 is CASSQGRRGGSGNTIYF. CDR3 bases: TGTGCCAGCAGCCAAGGGCGCCGGGGGGGCTCTGGAAACACCATATATTTT.

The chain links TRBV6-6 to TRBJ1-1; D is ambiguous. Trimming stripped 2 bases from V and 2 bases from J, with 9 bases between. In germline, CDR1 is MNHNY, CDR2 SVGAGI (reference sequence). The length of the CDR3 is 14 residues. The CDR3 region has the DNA TGTGCCAGCAGTTACAACCGGATAAACACTGAAGCTTTCTTT. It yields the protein CASSYNRINTEAFF.

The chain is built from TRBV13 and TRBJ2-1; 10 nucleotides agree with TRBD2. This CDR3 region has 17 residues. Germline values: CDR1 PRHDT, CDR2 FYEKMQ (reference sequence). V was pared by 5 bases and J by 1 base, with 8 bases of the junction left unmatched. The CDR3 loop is CASSPVAGGKSYNEQFF. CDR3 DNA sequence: TGTGCCAGCAGCCCAGTAGCGGGAGGAAAATCCTACAATGAGCAGTTCTTC. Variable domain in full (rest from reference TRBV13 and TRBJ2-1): AAGVIQSPRHLIKEKRETATLKCYPIPRHDTVYWYQQGPGQDPQFLISFYEKMQSDKGSIPDRFSAQQFSDYHSELNMSSLELGDSALYFCASSPVAGGKSYNEQFFGPGTRLTVL.

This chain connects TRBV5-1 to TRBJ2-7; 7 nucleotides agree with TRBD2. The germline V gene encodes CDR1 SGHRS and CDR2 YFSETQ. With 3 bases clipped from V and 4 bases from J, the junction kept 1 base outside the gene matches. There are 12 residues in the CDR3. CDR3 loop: CASSSGGYEQYF. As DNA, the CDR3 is TGCGCCAGCAGCTCCGGGGGGTACGAGCAGTACTTC.

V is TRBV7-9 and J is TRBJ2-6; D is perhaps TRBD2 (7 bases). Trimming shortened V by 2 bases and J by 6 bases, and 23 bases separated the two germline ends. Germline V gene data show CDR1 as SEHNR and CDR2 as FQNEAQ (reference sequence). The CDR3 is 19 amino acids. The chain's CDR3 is CASSLLRVRGARAANVLTF. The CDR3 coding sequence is TGTGCCAGCAGCTTATTGAGGGTCCGGGGGGCCCGGGCGGCCAACGTCCTGACTTTC.

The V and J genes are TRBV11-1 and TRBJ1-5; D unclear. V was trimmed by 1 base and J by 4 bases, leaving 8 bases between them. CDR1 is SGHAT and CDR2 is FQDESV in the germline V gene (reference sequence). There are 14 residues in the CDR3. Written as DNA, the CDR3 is TGTGCCAGCAGCTTAGGTTGGCAGAATCAGCCCCAGCATTTT. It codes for CASSLGWQNQPQHF.

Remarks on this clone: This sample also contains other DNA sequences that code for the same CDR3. The CDR3 is CASSLEGGGTEAFF. The CDR3 nucleotides read TGTGCCAGCAGCTTAGAAGGAGGGGGCACTGAAGCTTTCTTT. The rearrangement joins TRBV7-9 to TRBJ1-1; possible D gene TRBD1, 6 bases. Trimming removed 1 base from V and 4 bases from J, with 10 bases in between. Germline lookup yields CDR1 SEHNR and CDR2 FQNEAQ (reference sequence). This CDR3 spans 14 amino acids.

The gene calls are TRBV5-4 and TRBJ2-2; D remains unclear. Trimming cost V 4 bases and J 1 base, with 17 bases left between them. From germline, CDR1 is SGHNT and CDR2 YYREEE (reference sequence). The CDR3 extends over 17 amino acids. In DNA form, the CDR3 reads TGTGCCAGCAGCCCTGGGCGGATCAAGATGAACACCGGGGAGCTGTTTTTT. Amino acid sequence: CASSPGRIKMNTGELFF.